Listed here are 26 T cell receptor beta chains from one sample, sequenced in a study of T cell clonotyping in hematopoietic cell transplantation. Sequencing used immunoSEQ multiplex PCR; TCRdb keeps in-frame clones, though not all of them. Found here are around 19,000 clones, approximately 80% of them singletons; the top ten hold less than 20%. Indicated time point: recipient sample about 28 days before transplant, after cytoreduction. Sequenced material: peripheral blood mononuclear cells, taken before stem cell transplant. All receptors come from a man in his 60s with acute myeloid leukemia. Some clones in this sample may be carry-over from other donors' samples.

The chain combines TRBV9 with TRBJ1-2; 11 bases are shared with TRBD1. Losses at the gene ends were 2 bases for V and 3 bases for J; bases not matched to a gene: 15. Per the germline V gene, CDR1 is SGDLS and CDR2 is YYNGEE. This CDR3 is 19 amino acids long. The CDR3 spells CASSVPEGDRGIEDYGYTF. Here the CDR3 DNA reads TGTGCCAGCAGCGTCCCGGAGGGGGACAGGGGGATAGAAGACTATGGCTACACCTTC.

The chain couples TRBV27 to TRBJ2-2, with D maybe TRBD1 (6 bases). The CDR3 loop spans 17 amino acids. The germline V gene encodes CDR1 MNHEY and CDR2 SMNVEV (reference sequence). With 0 bases removed from V and 4 bases from J, the gap between germline ends came to 15 bases. The CDR3 DNA is TGTGCCAGCAGTTTATCGATAGGTCAGGGGCTCACCGGGGAGCTGTTTTTT. Its translation is CASSLSIGQGLTGELFF.

The gene calls are TRBV6-5 and TRBJ2-3; possible D gene TRBD2, 6 bases. Deletions cut 7 bases from V and 2 bases from J, with 10 bases between. The CDR3 is made up of 13 amino acids. Germline V gives CDR1 MNHEY, CDR2 SVGAGI. The CDR3 region is CASTSVSTDTQYF. DNA for the CDR3: TGTGCCAGCACTAGCGTATCCACAGATACGCAGTATTTT.

In this sample, this clone turned up a few times. The chain has TRBV19 and TRBJ1-5; D is unclear. Trimming cost V 5 bases and J 5 bases, with 13 bases left between them. The CDR3 has 14 residues. The germline CDR1 and CDR2 sequences are LNHDA and SQIVND (reference sequence). CDR3 sequence reads: CASSWEGMDQPQHF. As DNA, the CDR3 is TGTGCCAGTAGTTGGGAGGGAATGGATCAGCCCCAGCATTTT.

This sequence joins TRBV18 and TRBJ2-3, with D hard to call. The CDR3 consists of 15 residues. Germline CDR1 KGHSH, CDR2 LQKENI. V was clipped by 3 bases and J by 1 base, with 11 bases between them. DNA of the CDR3: TGTGCCAGCTCACCGTCGTCAACGGGCACAGATACGCAGTATTTT. The encoded protein is CASSPSSTGTDTQYF.

This chain connects TRBV29-1 to TRBJ2-5, with D tentatively TRBD1 (5 bases). Trimming removed 7 bases from V and 3 bases from J, with 12 bases in between. CDR3 length: 12 amino acids. In germline, CDR1 is SQVTM, CDR2 ANQGSEA. The CDR3: CSAGHSKETQYF. The CDR3 DNA follows: TGCAGCGCTGGACACAGTAAAGAGACCCAGTACTTC. The full variable domain, in which reference TRBV29-1 and TRBJ2-5 provide the parts outside the CDR3, is SAVISQKPSRDICQRGTSLTIQCQVDSQVTMMFWYRQQPGQSLTLIATANQGSEATYESGFVIDKFPISRPNLTFSTLTVSNMSPEDSSIYLCSAGHSKETQYFGPGTRLLVL.

The chain links TRBV5-6 to TRBJ2-5; no firm D call. Between the trimmed V and J ends, which lost 2 bases and 3 bases, there was a span of 11 bases. The CDR3 is made up of 14 amino acids. Germline V gene data show CDR1 as SGHDT and CDR2 as YYEEEE. CDR3 nucleotides: TGTGCCAGCAGCTTTTTCGGACGTGAAGAGACCCAGTACTTC. Translating it yields CASSFFGREETQYF. Looking up the rest from reference TRBV5-6 and TRBJ2-5 gives the full variable domain: DAGVTQSPTHLIKTRGQQVTLRCSPKSGHDTVSWYQQALGQGPQFIFQYYEEEERQRGNFPDRFSGHQFPNYSSELNVNALLLGDSALYLCASSFFGREETQYFGPGTRLLVL.

The chain uses TRBV7-2 and TRBJ1-6; tentatively, D is TRBD1 (5 bases). Deletions cut 2 bases from V and 5 bases from J, with 13 bases between. CDR3 length equals 16 residues. The germline gives CDR1 SGHTA, CDR2 FQGNSA. CDR3 bases: TGTGCCAGCAGCTTATACGGGGGTCAGAATAATTCACCCCTCCACTTT. It yields the protein CASSLYGGQNNSPLHF.

The CDR3 DNA is TGCGCCAGCAGCCCACCAGGGACATCGAAGGGGGATCACTCTGGAAACACCATATATTTT. It codes for CASSPPGTSKGDHSGNTIYF. This chain links TRBV4-1 with TRBJ1-3, with D possibly matching TRBD1 (6 bases). This CDR3 has 20 amino acids. The V gene's germline CDR1 is MGHRA and CDR2 YSYEKL. V was pared by 4 bases and J by 0 bases, with 25 bases between.

The chain recombines TRBV4-1 with TRBJ2-6; a possible D gene is TRBD1 (7 bases). Trimming left V 2 bases short and J 2 bases short, with 22 bases between. This CDR3 comprises 20 residues. Germline V gene sequence: CDR1 MGHRA, CDR2 YSYEKL. CDR3 region: CASSQKDRDWSSTGANVLTF. The CDR3 region has the DNA TGCGCCAGCAGCCAAAAAGACAGGGACTGGTCGAGTACTGGGGCCAACGTCCTGACTTTC.

The chain has TRBV11-3 and TRBJ2-5; D perhaps matches TRBD1 (5 bases). The CDR3 is 14 residues long. Germline V gene lookup returns CDR1 SGHNT and CDR2 YENEEA. V lost 1 base to trimming and J lost 4 bases, with 10 bases between them. The CDR3 DNA is TGTGCCAGCAGCTTAGTGGGTGGGGCAGAGACCCAGTACTTC. It encodes CASSLVGGAETQYF.

The rearrangement uses TRBV19 and TRBJ1-5, with 7 bases identical to TRBD1. The germline V gene encodes CDR1 LNHDA and CDR2 SQIVND (reference sequence). This CDR3 has 14 amino acids. The junction had 5 bases not matched to a gene; V was cut back by 5 bases and J by 4 bases. The CDR3 loop reads CASSSGTANQPQHF. CDR3 DNA sequence: TGTGCCAGTAGTTCAGGGACAGCAAATCAGCCCCAGCATTTT.

The genes are TRBV9 and TRBJ1-5, with D maybe TRBD1 (5 bases). CDR1 SGDLS and CDR2 YYNGEE come from the germline V gene. This CDR3 is 15 amino acids long. V was trimmed by 0 bases and J by 5 bases, leaving 12 bases between them. CDR3 residues: CASSVDGTPDQPQHF. The CDR3 bases are TGTGCCAGCAGCGTAGACGGGACCCCAGATCAGCCCCAGCATTTT.

The chain employs TRBV6-5 and TRBJ1-2; no firm D call. The ends were cut back, 6 bases at V and 3 bases at J, with 5 bases in the middle. CDR3 length: 11 residues. From germline, CDR1 is MNHEY and CDR2 SVGAGI. The CDR3 coding sequence is TGTGCCAGCAGGAGAGACTATGGCTACACCTTC. Translating gives CASRRDYGYTF.

The chain uses TRBV7-6 and TRBJ1-6; 7 bases match TRBD1. CDR1 and CDR2 from the germline V gene are SGHVS and FNYEAQ. The CDR3 is 18 residues long. With 5 bases clipped from V and 6 bases from J, the junction kept 16 bases outside the gene matches. In nucleotides, the CDR3 is TGTGCCAGCAGCGCTCAACTCTCCGGGGGGACAGTTAATTCACCCCTCCACTTT. Its protein product is CASSAQLSGGTVNSPLHF. The whole variable domain, remainder taken from reference TRBV7-6 and TRBJ1-6, is GAGVSQSPRYKVTKRGQDVALRCDPISGHVSLYWYRQALGQGPEFLTYFNYEAQQDKSGLPNDRFSAERPEGSISTLTIQRTEQRDSAMYRCASSAQLSGGTVNSPLHFGNGTRLTVT.

V gene TRBV6-1 combines with J gene TRBJ2-1; D gene unclear. Germline V CDR1 and CDR2: MNHNS, SASEGT. The CDR3 is made up of 15 amino acids. Trimming left V 7 bases short and J 5 bases short, with 18 bases between. This chain's CDR3 is CASTRVPRPHNEQFF. The CDR3 bases are TGTGCCAGCACACGGGTTCCGAGACCTCACAATGAGCAGTTCTTC.

V gene TRBV19 combines with J gene TRBJ2-7, with 9 nucleotides matching TRBD1. V shed 5 bases and J 4 bases; nucleotides not matched to a gene: 6. CDR3 length: 14 residues. Germline V gene sequence: CDR1 LNHDA, CDR2 SQIVND (reference sequence). This CDR3 is CASSHRDREYEQYF. The CDR3, as DNA: TGTGCCAGTAGTCACCGGGACAGGGAGTACGAGCAGTACTTC. Using reference TRBV19 and TRBJ2-7 for the parts outside the CDR3, the full variable domain is DGGITQSPKYLFRKEGQNVTLSCEQNLNHDAMYWYRQDPGQGLRLIYYSQIVNDFQKGDIAEGYSVSREKKESFPLTVTSAQKNPTAFYLCASSHRDREYEQYFGPGTRLTVT.

This CDR3 reads CASSYSPVDQPQHF. The CDR3 DNA reads as TGTGCCAGCAGTTACTCCCCGGTTGATCAGCCCCAGCATTTT. The chain uses TRBV6-5 and TRBJ1-5; D is unclear. The CDR3 spans 14 residues. Trimming shortened V by 0 bases and J by 5 bases, and 8 bases separated the two germline ends. Germline V gives CDR1 MNHEY, CDR2 SVGAGI.

This clone was recorded only once. The rearrangement uses TRBV30 and TRBJ2-7; D is undetermined. The germline gives CDR1 GTSNPN, CDR2 SVGIG (reference sequence). The V and J ends lost 3 bases and 2 bases respectively, with 17 bases between them. The CDR3 sequence is 15 residues long. CDR3 sequence (DNA): TGTGCCTGGAGGAGAACGGCGGCGGATCCCTACGAGCAGTACTTC. As protein: CAWRRTAADPYEQYF. Variable domain in full (rest from reference TRBV30 and TRBJ2-7): SQTIHQWPATLVQPVGSPLSLECTVEGTSNPNLYWYRQAAGRGLQLLFYSVGIGQISSEVPQNLSASRPQDRQFILSSKKLLLSDSGFYLCAWRRTAADPYEQYFGPGTRLTVT.

This chain uses TRBV29-1 with TRBJ1-2; the D is unclear. Germline V lookup: CDR1 SQVTM, CDR2 ANQGSEA. Trimming pared 8 bases from V and 9 bases from J, leaving 19 bases between. This CDR3 has 12 amino acids. The CDR3 DNA reads TGCAGCTTCGAACACACCCCCAGTCGCTACACCTTC. Its translation is CSFEHTPSRYTF.

The chain is built from TRBV7-2 and TRBJ2-7; 12 bases agree with TRBD2. The CDR3 contains 15 residues. J lost 5 bases, V lost 5 bases, and 7 bases had no gene match. Germline CDR1 reads SGHTA; CDR2 reads FQGNSA. The CDR3 loop reads CASSAPSGGAHEQYF. CDR3 DNA: TGTGCCAGCAGCGCACCTAGCGGGGGGGCGCACGAGCAGTACTTC.

The sample holds a few counts of this clone. The conserved final phenylalanine or tryptophan is absent from the CDR3, which likely points to a read error. The chain is built from TRBV30 and TRBJ1-6, with 8 bases lining up with TRBD1. Germline CDR1 reads GTSNPN; CDR2 reads SVGIG (reference sequence). J lost 3 bases, V lost 2 bases, and 3 bases had no gene match. The CDR3 consists of 15 residues. CDR3 residues: CAWSPGGLYNSPLHL. For the CDR3, the DNA is TGTGCCTGGAGTCCAGGGGGCCTCTATAATTCACCCCTCCACCTT.

This chain links TRBV11-2 with TRBJ1-1; no reliable D call. The V end lost 4 bases, the J end lost 11 bases, and 11 bases lay between the germline ends. Germline V gene lookup returns CDR1 SGHAT and CDR2 FQNNGV. This CDR3 contains 11 residues. CDR3 DNA: TGTGCCAGCAGCTCAACGCTTGTTGCTTTCTTT. This sequence encodes CASSSTLVAFF.

The V and J genes are TRBV5-4 and TRBJ1-3, with a tentative D call TRBD1 (6 bases). This CDR3 spans 16 amino acids. V was cut by 4 bases and J by 0 bases, with 14 bases left in between. In germline, CDR1 is SGHNT, CDR2 YYREEE (reference sequence). CDR3 loop: CASSPGTTVSGNTIYF. In DNA, the CDR3 is TGTGCCAGCAGCCCCGGGACAACCGTCTCTGGAAACACCATATATTTT.

This clone was detected a few times. The rearrangement uses TRBV29-1 and TRBJ1-1, with D possibly matching TRBD1 (5 bases). Germline loops: CDR1 SQVTM, CDR2 ANQGSEA. V was pared by 6 bases and J by 1 base, with 12 bases between. This CDR3 is built from 13 residues. CDR3 in amino acids: CSVDGTANTEAFF. The CDR3 DNA reads TGCAGCGTCGACGGGACGGCGAACACTGAAGCTTTCTTT.

V and J are TRBV11-3 and TRBJ2-3, with 8 nucleotides matching TRBD1. CDR1 and CDR2 from the germline V gene are SGHNT and YENEEA. This CDR3 spans 14 amino acids. V lost 5 bases and J lost 2; bases outside the gene matches: 3. CDR3 protein: CASSPGQATDTQYF. The DNA for the CDR3 is TGTGCCAGCAGCCCGGGACAGGCCACAGATACGCAGTATTTT.